The 26 T cell receptor beta chains listed next were all sequenced from one sample in a study of prognosis after radiotherapy for stage I lung cancer. The TCR beta CDR3 region was amplified from genomic DNA, with two rounds of multiplex PCR being used for the amplification. Primers specific to each TRBV and TRBJ gene drove first-round PCR. TCRdb re-derived calls from the multiplex PCR reads in MiXCR, one entry per CDR3 protein. This sample carries around 51,000 distinct CDR3 sequences, over 30% of them seen once, and the ten largest clones take 8% to 9.5%. The sample was PBMCs, taken before or after stereotactic body radiation therapy (not recorded which). The receptor set was obtained from a donor over 45 with non-small cell lung cancer.

By share, this clonotype ranks as medium-sized. This chain connects TRBV9 to TRBJ1-6; D is ambiguous. The CDR3 length is 12 residues. Per the germline V gene, CDR1 is SGDLS and CDR2 is YYNGEE. Trimming took 4 bases from V and 6 from J, leaving 5 bases between them. For the CDR3, the DNA is TGTGCCAGCAGCTCACCTAATTCACCCCTCCACTTT. Its translation is CASSSPNSPLHF. Variable domain in full (rest from reference TRBV9 and TRBJ1-6): DSGVTQTPKHLITATGQRVTLRCSPRSGDLSVYWYQQSLDQGLQFLIQYYNGEERAKGNILERFSAQQFPDLHSELNLSSLELGDSALYFCASSSPNSPLHFGNGTRLTVT.

As for this clonotype: A much more abundant neighbour one base away suggests this may be a read error. V is TRBV3-1 and J is TRBJ1-1; 8 nucleotides match TRBD1. Germline CDR1 and CDR2: LGHDT and YNNKEL (reference sequence). The CDR3 is made up of 15 amino acids. J lost 5 bases, V lost 4 bases, and 9 bases had no gene match. As DNA, the CDR3 is TGTGCCAGCAGCCGAGGACAGGGAGGTATTACTGAAGCTTTCTTT. It is translated as CASSRGQGGITEAFF.

Comment on this clonotype: The germline gene is not matched at one end of the junction; a read error may be the cause. This sequence joins TRBV7-2 and TRBJ1-4; no reliable D call. The CDR3 spans 13 residues. Germline loops: CDR1 SGHTA, CDR2 FQGNSA. The CDR3 spells CVSSLVPVEKLFF. DNA for the CDR3: TGTGTCAGCAGCTTAGTACCGGTAGAAAAACTGTTTTTT.

This clonotype occurred many times. The chain is built from TRBV19 and TRBJ2-2; perhaps TRBD2 as D (5 bases). The germline V and J ends were trimmed by 5 bases and 6 bases, with 13 bases remaining between them. The germline V gene has CDR1 LNHDA and CDR2 SQIVND (reference sequence). This CDR3 is 14 amino acids long. As DNA, the CDR3 is TGTGCCAGTAGTCACGGGGTGGGTTCCGGGGAGCTGTTTTTT. Protein product: CASSHGVGSGELFF.

A note on this clonotype: A read error is possible here, since a much larger clone lies one base away. The gene calls are TRBV29-1 and TRBJ1-2; D is perhaps TRBD1 (6 bases). Trimming stripped 4 bases from V and 0 bases from J, with 15 bases between. Germline CDR1 and CDR2: SQVTM and ANQGSEA. The CDR3 is 15 amino acids. The CDR3 loop reads CSVANTGRANYGYTF. The CDR3 bases are TGCAGCGTTGCCAATACAGGGCGGGCTAACTATGGCTACACCTTC.

This clonotype came up many times. The rearrangement uses TRBV7-9 and TRBJ2-7; D is unclear. This CDR3 comprises 11 residues. Germline loops: CDR1 SEHNR, CDR2 FQNEAQ (reference sequence). With 2 bases removed from V and 9 bases from J, the gap between germline ends came to 8 bases. The CDR3 sequence is CASSLLQSQYF. The CDR3 DNA follows: TGTGCCAGCAGCTTACTGCAATCGCAGTACTTC. Based on the CDR3 plus reference TRBV7-9 and TRBJ2-7, the full variable domain is DTGVSQNPRHKITKRGQNVTFRCDPISEHNRLYWYRQTLGQGPEFLTYFQNEAQLEKSRLLSDRFSAERPKGSFSTLEIQRTEQGDSAMYLCASSLLQSQYFGPGTRLTVT.

At least ten counts were recorded for this clonotype. This chain connects TRBV15 to TRBJ2-1, with D perhaps matching TRBD2 (6 bases). V lost 5 bases to trimming and J lost 1 base, with 12 bases between them. Germline CDR1 reads LNHNV; CDR2 reads YYDKDF (reference sequence). The CDR3 spans 15 residues. CDR3 region: CATSPRRGSYNEQFF. CDR3 DNA: TGTGCCACCAGCCCAAGGCGGGGATCCTACAATGAGCAGTTCTTC.

This clonotype was seen repeatedly, ten times or more. The V and J genes are TRBV9 and TRBJ2-2, with D perhaps TRBD2 (6 bases). The germline V and J ends were trimmed by 4 bases and 0 bases, with 13 bases remaining between them. The CDR3 sequence is 16 residues long. The germline V gene encodes CDR1 SGDLS and CDR2 YYNGEE. The CDR3 DNA sequence: TGTGCCAGCAGCTTCCGCGGGACTTCGAACACCGGGGAGCTGTTTTTT. Its protein is CASSFRGTSNTGELFF.

Regarding this clonotype: One end of the junction is discordant with germline, which a read error may explain. The V and J genes are TRBV14 and TRBJ2-7, with D maybe TRBD2 (5 bases). Germline loops: CDR1 SGHDN, CDR2 FVKESK. This CDR3 region has 13 residues. The CDR3: CASSPRRPSDFFF. The CDR3 DNA sequence: TGTGCCAGCAGCCCAAGGAGGCCGTCGGACTTCTTTTTC.

The rearrangement links TRBV6-5 to TRBJ1-6; no clear D. This CDR3 comprises 19 residues. The germline CDR1 and CDR2 sequences are MNHEY and SVGAGI. V gave up 0 bases and J gave up 7 bases, with 22 bases separating them. CDR3 amino acids: CASSYSRLAGRRSNSPLHF. CDR3 DNA: TGTGCCAGCAGTTACTCGCGGTTAGCAGGTCGGAGGAGCAATTCACCCCTCCACTTT.

This clonotype appeared many times. The chain couples TRBV7-9 to TRBJ1-1; weak D call: TRBD1 (5 bases). Trimming pared 4 bases from V and 1 base from J, leaving 16 bases between. From germline, CDR1 is SEHNR and CDR2 FQNEAQ (reference sequence). CDR3 size: 16 residues. The CDR3: CASSYPAGGKNTEAFF. DNA of the CDR3: TGTGCCAGCAGCTATCCAGCGGGGGGAAAGAACACTGAAGCTTTCTTT.

This chain connects TRBV7-8 to TRBJ2-7; weak D call: TRBD2 (5 bases). CDR3 length equals 14 residues. CDR1 is SGHVS, CDR2 FQNEAQ, per germline. V was shortened by 4 bases and J by 3 bases, with 13 bases between the two germline ends. The DNA for the CDR3 is TGTGCCAGCAGCTCCATTCGGGAAGTCTACGAGCAGTACTTC. Encoded protein: CASSSIREVYEQYF.

A remark on this clonotype: A much larger clone lies one base from this, so it may be a read error. The V gene is TRBV20-1, the J gene TRBJ1-1; tentative D call: TRBD1 (5 bases). The V end lost 4 bases, the J end lost 7 bases, and 19 bases lay between the germline ends. The CDR3 consists of 14 residues. Germline CDR1 and CDR2: DFQATT and SNEGSKA (reference sequence). The CDR3 reads CSAIDRRGQGEAFF. CDR3 sequence (DNA): TGCAGTGCTATAGATAGGAGGGGCCAGGGTGAAGCTTTCTTT.

There are many counts of this clonotype. The J gene is TRBJ2-1, the V gene TRBV24-1, with D tentatively TRBD1 or TRBD2 (5 bases each). The V gene lost 9 bases and the J gene lost 10 bases, with 18 bases spanning the gap. The CDR3 runs to 13 residues. CDR1 is KGHDR and CDR2 is SFDVKD in the germline V gene. The CDR3 nucleotides are TGTGCCACCGCCTCTGAAGGGGAGTTCGAGCAGTTCTTC. Translation gives CATASEGEFEQFF.

This clonotype showed up many times. The chain has TRBV5-1 and TRBJ2-3; 9 bases map to TRBD1. Germline V gives CDR1 SGHRS, CDR2 YFSETQ. The CDR3 has 17 residues. The V and J ends lost 5 bases and 2 bases, in that order; junction bases with no gene match: 12. Written as DNA, the CDR3 is TGCGCCAGCAGGCCCCTGGCGGGGACAGGGTCCACAGATACGCAGTATTTT. It yields the protein CASRPLAGTGSTDTQYF.

This clonotype was seen at least ten times. The genes are TRBV7-2 and TRBJ2-1; 7 bases fit TRBD2. The trim removed 1 base at V and 0 bases at J, leaving 3 bases unmatched. Germline V CDR1 and CDR2: SGHTA, FQGNSA. This CDR3 spans 16 amino acids. The CDR3: CASSLDASGSYNEQFF. CDR3 nucleotides: TGTGCCAGCAGCTTAGATGCTAGCGGCTCCTACAATGAGCAGTTCTTC.

To note about this clonotype: A single base separates this from a much larger clone, so it may be a read error. The chain has TRBV9 and TRBJ2-6; TRBD1 or TRBD2 may be the D gene (5 bases each). V shed 2 bases and J shed 2 bases, with 11 bases lying between them. This CDR3 has 16 amino acids. In germline, CDR1 is SGDLS, CDR2 YYNGEE. The DNA of the CDR3 is TGTGCCAGCAGCGTGTGGGGGTACCCTGGGGCCAACGTCCTGACTTTC. Translated: CASSVWGYPGANVLTF.

This clonotype was found many times. The chain employs TRBV7-2 and TRBJ1-1; D is uncertain. The CDR3 runs to 12 residues. V was trimmed by 7 bases and J by 4 bases, leaving 10 bases between them. Germline V gene data show CDR1 as SGHTA and CDR2 as FQGNSA. The CDR3 DNA reads TGTGCCAGCACAATCGTCGTCACTGAAGCTTTCTTT. Translation: CASTIVVTEAFF. Complete variable domain (other parts from reference TRBV7-2 and TRBJ1-1): GAGVSQSPSNKVTEKGKDVELRCDPISGHTALYWYRQSLGQGLEFLIYFQGNSAPDKSGLPSDRFSAERTGGSVSTLTIQRTQQEDSAVYLCASTIVVTEAFFGQGTRLTVV.

This clonotype was picked up many times. The V gene is TRBV5-1, the J gene TRBJ2-6; D unclear. V lost 0 bases to trimming and J lost 0 bases, with 7 bases between them. The germline V gene has CDR1 SGHRS and CDR2 YFSETQ. The CDR3 extends over 16 amino acids. DNA of the CDR3: TGCGCCAGCAGCTTGGGACGGATCTCTGGGGCCAACGTCCTGACTTTC. Encoded protein: CASSLGRISGANVLTF. The variable domain in full, with the rest retrieved from reference TRBV5-1 and TRBJ2-6, is KAGVTQTPRYLIKTRGQQVTLSCSPISGHRSVSWYQQTPGQGLQFLFEYFSETQRNKGNFPGRFSGRQFSNSRSEMNVSTLELGDSALYLCASSLGRISGANVLTFGAGSRLTVL.

The sample holds many counts of this clonotype. V is TRBV7-2 and J is TRBJ1-5; D call uncertain. Germline CDR1 is SGHTA and CDR2 is FQGNSA. This CDR3 comprises 13 residues. Trimming shortened V by 3 bases and J by 1 base, and 4 bases separated the two germline ends. The CDR3 DNA is TGTGCCAGCAGCTTTATGAGCAATCAGCCCCAGCATTTT. Its translation is CASSFMSNQPQHF.

The table lists this clonotype with many counts. Here the CDR3 DNA reads TGTGCCAGCAGCCGCGGAATTTCCCTTGAAGCTTTCTTT. This translates into CASSRGISLEAFF. The chain employs TRBV28 and TRBJ1-1, with D hard to call. Germline CDR1 MDHEN, CDR2 SYDVKM. V lost 6 bases and J lost 7, with 15 bases in between. The CDR3 loop spans 13 amino acids.

With regard to this clonotype: A much bigger clone sits one base away, suggesting this may be a read error. V usage is TRBV20-1 and J usage is TRBJ2-1, with D tentatively TRBD1 or TRBD2 (5 bases each). This CDR3 spans 11 amino acids. The ends were cut back, 8 bases at V and 6 bases at J, with 11 bases in the middle. Looked up from germline, CDR1 is DFQATT and CDR2 is SNEGSKA (reference sequence). CDR3 loop: CSSGTANEQFF. CDR3 coding DNA: TGCAGTTCCGGGACGGCCAATGAGCAGTTCTTC.

This clonotype was counted many times. The V and J genes are TRBV27 and TRBJ1-2; D possibly corresponds to TRBD1 (5 bases). Germline loops: CDR1 MNHEY, CDR2 SMNVEV (reference sequence). The CDR3 is 13 amino acids. The V and J ends lost 3 bases and 8 bases respectively, with 13 bases between them. The CDR3 is CASSFTGRPGYTF. CDR3 bases: TGTGCCAGCAGTTTTACGGGGCGCCCCGGCTACACCTTC.

The chain recombines TRBV27 with TRBJ2-5; D might be TRBD2 (5 bases). The CDR3 covers 14 residues. Germline lookup yields CDR1 MNHEY and CDR2 SMNVEV (reference sequence). V gave up 6 bases and J gave up 4 bases, with 15 bases separating them. CDR3 residues: CASSRGSAAETQYF. The CDR3, as DNA: TGTGCCAGCAGCCGAGGGTCCGCGGCAGAGACCCAGTACTTC.

Concerning this clonotype itself: One base separates it from a far larger clone, so it is likely a read error. This chain joins TRBV11-3 and TRBJ2-7; either TRBD1 or TRBD2 may fit D (5 bases each). In germline, CDR1 is SGHNT, CDR2 YENEEA. The CDR3 is made up of 15 amino acids. V was clipped by 1 base and J by 5 bases, with 15 bases between them. CDR3 nucleotides: TGTGCCAGCAGCTTAGTCCGGGGACGGGGCGACGAGCAGTACTTC. Translation: CASSLVRGRGDEQYF.

Remarks on this clonotype: One end of the junction varies from germline; a read error may be responsible. The chain combines TRBV19 with TRBJ2-2, with a tentative D call TRBD2 (5 bases). In germline, CDR1 is LNHDA, CDR2 SQIVND (reference sequence). The CDR3 has 16 residues. CDR3 amino acids: CASSILRWPRPGELFF. DNA of the CDR3: TGTGCCAGTAGTATACTGCGGTGGCCCCGACCCGGGGAGCTTTTTTTT.